The 5 T cell receptor beta chains reported below all come from one sample, sequenced in a study of HIV-infected patients and healthy controls. TCRdb re-called the 5' RACE reads through MiXCR, storing one row per CDR3 protein. Among 60,000 to 75,000 distinct CDR3 sequences, about 17% were seen once, and the ten largest hold under 6%. The sequencing sample was made of CD4+ T cells from blood. The receptors shown here come from a human donor in good health.

In its sample, this clonotype was seen many times. V gene TRBV14 combines with J gene TRBJ2-6; D remains ambiguous. Germline V gene data show CDR1 as SGHDN and CDR2 as FVKESK. The CDR3 extends over 16 amino acids. V lost 4 bases to trimming and J lost 0 bases, with 10 bases between them. In DNA, the CDR3 is TGTGCCAGCAGCCTGGGAAGTTACTCTGGGGCCAACGTCCTGACTTTC. This sequence encodes CASSLGSYSGANVLTF.

The rearrangement uses TRBV3-1 and TRBJ1-4; TRBD1 is a possible D gene (6 bases). V was trimmed by 0 bases and J by 3 bases, leaving 20 bases between them. Per the germline V gene, CDR1 is LGHDT and CDR2 is YNNKEL (reference sequence). This CDR3 has 19 amino acids. The CDR3 nucleotides read TGTGCCAGCAGCCAAGATCCGGGGGGCCGGTTTCTGTCTAATGAAAAACTGTTTTTT. Translating it yields CASSQDPGGRFLSNEKLFF.

The chain is built from TRBV18 and TRBJ1-2; 7 nucleotides line up with TRBD1. CDR3 size: 13 residues. The trim removed 8 bases at V and 8 bases at J, leaving 11 bases unmatched. Germline V gives CDR1 KGHSH, CDR2 LQKENI. CDR3 protein: CASKQGSLPGYTF. The CDR3 coding sequence is TGTGCCAGCAAACAGGGGTCATTACCCGGCTACACCTTC.

This clonotype showed up just a few times. The V call is TRBV6-1, the J call TRBJ2-1; TRBD2 aligns across 8 bases. V was clipped by 4 bases and J by 15 bases; unmatched bases: 17. Germline V gene lookup returns CDR1 MNHNS and CDR2 SASEGT. The CDR3 contains 15 residues. Written as DNA, the CDR3 is TGTGCCAGCAGTGGGACCGGGACTAGTCGCGTGTACCTGTTCTTC. As protein: CASSGTGTSRVYLFF.

This clonotype was counted at least ten times. DNA of the CDR3: TGTGCCAGCCGGACAGGGTACAATCAGCCCCAGCATTTT. This encodes CASRTGYNQPQHF. The rearrangement uses TRBV6-6 and TRBJ1-5, with TRBD1 matching over 8 bases. Trimming took 8 bases from V and 3 from J; bases not matched to a gene: 3. CDR1 is MNHNY and CDR2 is SVGAGI in the germline V gene (reference sequence). This CDR3 has 13 amino acids.